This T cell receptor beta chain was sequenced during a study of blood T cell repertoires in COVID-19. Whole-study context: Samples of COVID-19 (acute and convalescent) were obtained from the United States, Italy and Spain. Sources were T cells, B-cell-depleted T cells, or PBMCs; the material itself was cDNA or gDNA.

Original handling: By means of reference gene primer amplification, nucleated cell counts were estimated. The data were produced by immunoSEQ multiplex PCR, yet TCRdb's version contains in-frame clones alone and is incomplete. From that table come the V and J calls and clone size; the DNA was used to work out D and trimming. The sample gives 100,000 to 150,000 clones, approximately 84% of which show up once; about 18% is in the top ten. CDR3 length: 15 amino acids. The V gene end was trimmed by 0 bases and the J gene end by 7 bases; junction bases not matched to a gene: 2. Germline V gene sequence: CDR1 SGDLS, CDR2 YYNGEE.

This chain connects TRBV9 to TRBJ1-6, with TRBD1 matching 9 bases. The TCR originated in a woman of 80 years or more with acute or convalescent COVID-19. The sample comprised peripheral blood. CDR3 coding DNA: TGTGCCAGCAGCGTAGAGGGACAGGGCAATTCACCCCTCCACTTT. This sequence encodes CASSVEGQGNSPLHF.